Below, 2 T cell receptor beta chains from the same sample are listed, as sequenced in a study of blood T cell repertoires in COVID-19. Assay used: immunoSEQ multiplex PCR; TCRdb lists only in-frame clones, some missing. Counted here are nearly 350,000 clones, 88% occurring once; the ten biggest clones make up approximately 7.3%. Sequenced material: peripheral blood. The receptors derive from a woman aged 65 to 85 with COVID-19, enrolled during active disease.

The CDR3 DNA is TGCGCCAGCAGCTTCACAGGACAGACTAACTATGGCTACACCTTC. The encoded protein is CASSFTGQTNYGYTF. This chain joins TRBV5-1 and TRBJ1-2, with D possibly matching TRBD1 (6 bases). Germline loops: CDR1 SGHRS, CDR2 YFSETQ. V was shortened by 2 bases and J by 0 bases, with 11 bases between the two germline ends. The CDR3 spans 15 residues.

This chain's CDR3 is CASSLGLMRRDEQFF. For the CDR3, the DNA is TGTGCCAGCAGCTTGGGACTAATGAGGCGCGATGAGCAGTTCTTC. The V gene is TRBV7-2, the J gene TRBJ2-1, with 7 bases matching TRBD2. In germline, CDR1 is SGHTA, CDR2 FQGNSA. With V trimmed by 3 bases and J by 8 bases, 10 bases remained unmatched. The CDR3 covers 15 residues.